A selection of T cell receptor beta chains follows, all from one sample in a study of PD-1 blockade in classical Hodgkin lymphoma. TCRdb's copy holds only in-frame clones and misses some; the assay was immunoSEQ multiplex PCR. The table has 9,500 to 12,000 clones, approximately 84% seen once. The sequencing here drew on peripheral blood mononuclear cells (PBMCs), taken before the second cycle of nivolumab. These receptors came from a human donor with classical Hodgkin lymphoma. The CDR3 runs from the conserved cysteine through the conserved F or W. The D gene is left open where the match is weak. Clone size is stated in some rows and not others, as once, few, many or a class when expanded.

v_gene	d_gene	abundance	j_gene	CDR3nt	CDR3aa
TRBV6-5	TRBD2	NA	TRBJ2-3	TGTGCCAGCAGTTACTCTAGCGGGGGATCAGATACGCAGTATTTT	CASSYSSGGSDTQYF
TRBV10-3	NA	NA	TRBJ2-2	TGTGCCATCAGTGGGGGACAAACGAACACCGGGGAGCTGTTTTTT	CAISGGQTNTGELFF
TRBV5-6	NA	NA	TRBJ2-7	TGTGCCAGCAGCCCCGATGTAACGGGATCGGCCTACGAGCAGTACTTC	CASSPDVTGSAYEQYF
TRBV28	NA	NA	TRBJ2-1	TGTGCCAGCAGTTTATACCCCGACCTTCTAGTTAACAATGAGCAGTTCTTC	CASSLYPDLLVNNEQFF
TRBV28	TRBD2	NA	TRBJ2-5	TGTGCCAGCAGTTGGAGGATAGGACTAGCGGGAGGCGTGGTTCAAGAGACCCAGTACTTC	CASSWRIGLAGGVVQETQYF
TRBV5-4	NA	NA	TRBJ2-5	TGTGCCAGCAGCTTGGCATCTCTACGGGAAATGGGGGAGACCCAGTACTTC	CASSLASLREMGETQYF
TRBV28	TRBD1	NA	TRBJ1-2	TGTGCCAGCAGTGAGCCGACAGGGCCCTATGGCTACACCTTC	CASSEPTGPYGYTF
TRBV14	NA	NA	TRBJ1-2	TGTGCCAGCAGCCAAGCAGGGATACATGGCTACACCTTC	CASSQAGIHGYTF
TRBV12-5	NA	once	TRBJ1-1	TGTGCTAGTGGTCCGGACCAGGTCCCTGAAGCTTTCTTT	CASGPDQVPEAFF
TRBV2	TRBD1	NA	TRBJ1-1	TGTGCCAGCAGTGTCGGGCAGGGGGCACGAGCTTTCTTT	CASSVGQGARAFF
TRBV28	NA	NA	TRBJ1-5	TGTGCCAGCAGTGCAAATTCGGGGGATCAGCCCCAGCATTTT	CASSANSGDQPQHF
TRBV6-1	TRBD1	NA	TRBJ2-3	TGTGCCAGCAGTGAAGGACAGGGGGCAACAGATACGCAGTATTTT	CASSEGQGATDTQYF
TRBV6-5	NA	NA	TRBJ1-5	TGTGCCAGCAGTCCGACGGATAATCAGCCCCAGCATTTT	CASSPTDNQPQHF
TRBV9	NA	NA	TRBJ2-3	TGTGCCAGCAGCGTAGGAGTCGATAGCGGCAGCACAGATACGCAGTATTTT	CASSVGVDSGSTDTQYF
TRBV5-1	TRBD2	NA	TRBJ2-3	TGCGCCAGCAGCTTGGGAGGACTAGCGGGAGCAGATACGCAGTATTTT	CASSLGGLAGADTQYF
TRBV30	NA	NA	TRBJ1-2	TGTGCCTGGAATCAGGGTGACTATGGCTACACCTTC	CAWNQGDYGYTF
TRBV28	NA	NA	TRBJ1-3	TGTGCCAGCCTCGACCGCTCTGGAAACACCATATATTTT	CASLDRSGNTIYF
TRBV19	NA	few	TRBJ1-5	TGTGCCAGTAGTCTCCGGCGGGGGGGAGGCAATCAGCCCCAGCATTTT	CASSLRRGGGNQPQHF
TRBV7-3	NA	NA	TRBJ1-1	TGTGCCAGCAGCCCACAGGGCAGGAACACTGAAGCTTTCTTT	CASSPQGRNTEAFF
TRBV11-2	TRBD1	NA	TRBJ2-7	TGTGCCAGCAGCTTTGGTAGACAGGGGCTTTTCTACGAGCAGTACTTC	CASSFGRQGLFYEQYF
TRBV13	TRBD1	NA	TRBJ2-5	TGTGCCAGCAGCTTTACTACAGGGGGGCAAGAGACCCAGTACTTC	CASSFTTGGQETQYF
TRBV5-1	NA	NA	TRBJ2-1	TGCGCCAGCAGCGGGGGGAGTTACAATGAGCAGTTCTTC	CASSGGSYNEQFF
TRBV5-1	TRBD2	NA	TRBJ2-3	TGCGCCAGCAGTTCCGGACTAGCGGGGCTTGGGGATACGCAGTATTTT	CASSSGLAGLGDTQYF
TRBV5-6	NA	few	TRBJ1-1	TGTGCCAGCAGCTTGGTGGCCAGGGGAACTGAAGCTTTCTTT	CASSLVARGTEAFF
TRBV5-4	TRBD2	NA	TRBJ2-7	TGTGCCAGCAGCTTGGCTTCGGGGGGGCGTCTTGGCGAGCAGTACTTC	CASSLASGGRLGEQYF
TRBV28	NA	NA	TRBJ1-2	TGTGCCAGCAGTCTTTTTACCCGGTACTTAGAAGGCTACACCTTC	CASSLFTRYLEGYTF
TRBV11-1	NA	NA	TRBJ2-5	TGTGCCAGCAGCCGCCAAGCCGGGTCCCAAGAGACCCAGTACTTC	CASSRQAGSQETQYF
TRBV18	NA	NA	TRBJ1-1	TGTGCCAGCTCACCACCCTCGGCAACAGGGAACACTGAAGCTTTCTTT	CASSPPSATGNTEAFF
TRBV7-9	NA	NA	TRBJ1-1	TGTGCCAGCAACAACTCCCCAGGGTGGGACACTGAAGCTTTCTTT	CASNNSPGWDTEAFF
TRBV27	NA	NA	TRBJ1-6	TGTGCCAGCAGCAGAGTGAGGACCTGGGGACATTCACCCCTCCACTTT	CASSRVRTWGHSPLHF
TRBV4-1	TRBD1	NA	TRBJ2-7	TGCGCCACAGCCCTGGACAGGTCCTACGAGCAGTACTTC	CATALDRSYEQYF
TRBV5-1	NA	NA	TRBJ1-6	TGCGCCAGCAGCTTGGCCAGACCCAGCCTCTCACCCCTCCACTTT	CASSLARPSLSPLHF
TRBV21-1	NA	NA	TRBJ2-1	TGTGCCAGCAGCAAAGCGCTTACGACTAGCGGGTACTATACCTACAATGAGCAGTTCTTC	CASSKALTTSGYYTYNEQFF
TRBV5-8	NA	NA	TRBJ1-3	TGTGCCAGCAGAAAACCCGGTGGTTTTTCCTCTGGAAACACCATATATTTT	CASRKPGGFSSGNTIYF
TRBV4-1	NA	NA	TRBJ2-5	TGCGCCAGCAGCCAATTCAGAAAAGAGACCCAGTACTTC	CASSQFRKETQYF
TRBV7-8	TRBD1	once	TRBJ2-7	TGTGCCAGCGACACCGGGACAGGGAGCAGCGAGCAGTACTTC	CASDTGTGSSEQYF
TRBV11-2	NA	NA	TRBJ2-5	TGTGCCAGCAGCCCCCACAGGACCCAAGAGACCCAGTACTTC	CASSPHRTQETQYF
TRBV6-5	TRBD2	NA	TRBJ2-7	TGTGCCAGCAGTTACCTTAGCGGGAGTGAAGAGCAGTACTTC	CASSYLSGSEEQYF
TRBV9	TRBD2	few	TRBJ2-1	TGTGCCAGCAGCCCCACCTGGCCTAGCGGGGCCGCCTACAATGAGCAGTTCTTC	CASSPTWPSGAAYNEQFF
TRBV4-3	NA	NA	TRBJ1-6	TGCGCCAGCAGCCAAGAGGGGACAACGGGTTCACCCCTCCACTTT	CASSQEGTTGSPLHF
TRBV15	TRBD2	NA	TRBJ2-5	TGTGCCACCAGCAGGGTTGGGACTAGTGCAGAGACCCAGTACTTC	CATSRVGTSAETQYF
TRBV30	NA	once	TRBJ2-7	TGTGCCTGGTCAGTCAACGCCTACGAGCAGTACTTC	CAWSVNAYEQYF
TRBV9	TRBD2	NA	TRBJ2-3	TGTGCCAGCAGCGCACTAGCGGGGGCCCTATCATATGGAGATACGCAGTATTTT	CASSALAGALSYGDTQYF
TRBV5-1	TRBD1	NA	TRBJ2-5	TGCGCCAGCAGCTTGGGGGGACAGGAGGCCAAGGAGACCCAGTACTTC	CASSLGGQEAKETQYF
TRBV30	NA	NA	TRBJ2-7	TGTGCCTGGAGTCGGGGCCAACTCTCCTACGAGCAGTACTTC	CAWSRGQLSYEQYF
TRBV6-6	NA	NA	TRBJ2-5	TGTGCCAGCAGTGGACCGGGACTAGAGACCCAGTACTTC	CASSGPGLETQYF
TRBV11-2	TRBD1	NA	TRBJ1-4	TGTGCCAGCAGCTTGTCAGGGGGCTTTTTGGAAAAACTGTTTTTT	CASSLSGGFLEKLFF
TRBV18	TRBD2	NA	TRBJ2-5	TGTGCCAGCTCACCGATTAGCGGGGGTTCAGAGACCCAGTACTTC	CASSPISGGSETQYF
TRBV5-1	NA	NA	TRBJ1-4	TGCGCCAGCAGCCAGACATTCGGAGGAGAAAAACTGTTTTTT	CASSQTFGGEKLFF